This T cell receptor (beta chain) was captured in a study of blood T cells in healthy people across ages. Then a second PCR, running roughly 6 to 11 cycles, was carried out with a sample-barcoded 5' primer and a J-beta primer mix. TCRdb re-analysed the 5' RACE reads in MiXCR, keeping a single row per CDR3 protein. This sample carries over a million distinct CDR3 sequences, 20% to 25% of them seen once, and the ten largest clones take 0.65% to 0.95%. In its sample, this clonotype was seen many times. These same records also appear under a second study, on T cells of mothers and their children.

The source is a girl aged 2 to 9 in good health. Sequenced: blood.

CDR3 loop: CASGQGDKQYF. The CDR3 nucleotides read TGTGCCAGCGGACAGGGGGATAAGCAGTACTTC. The V gene is TRBV6-5, the J gene TRBJ2-7; 10 bases are a match to TRBD1. V shed 8 bases and J 8 bases; nucleotides not matched to a gene: 3. CDR3 length: 11 amino acids. Germline-derived CDR1 and CDR2 are MNHEY and SVGAGI.